These 7 T cell receptor beta chains originate from one sample sequenced in a study of PD-1 blockade in classical Hodgkin lymphoma. Regarding time point: cycle 4 day 1 (C4D1), after 6 weeks of nivolumab. With no exception, relapse followed autologous stem cell transplantation in all patients, and brentuximab vedotin exposure varied. By magnetic negative selection, CD4+ T cells were purified from thawed PBMCs. Libraries were prepared by immunoSEQ multiplex PCR; TCRdb keeps only in-frame clonotypes and omits some of them. The sample carries 18,000 or so clones, around 72% recorded once. The sample in question was CD4+ T cells from blood, obtained before the fourth cycle of nivolumab. The receptors derive from a human donor with classical Hodgkin lymphoma.

This clone came up a few times. The chain is built from TRBV11-2 and TRBJ1-3; tentatively, D is TRBD1 (5 bases). V shed 3 bases and J shed 5 bases, with 11 bases lying between them. This CDR3 region has 14 residues. The germline V gene encodes CDR1 SGHAT and CDR2 FQNNGV. The CDR3 nucleotides are TGTGCCAGCAGCTTGGGTCAGGGCCGAAACACCATATATTTT. Protein sequence: CASSLGQGRNTIYF.

This clone was found once. The chain recombines TRBV28 with TRBJ2-4; D remains unclear. This CDR3 has 18 amino acids. V was pared by 1 base and J by 0 bases, with 16 bases between. CDR1 and CDR2 (germline): MDHEN, SYDVKM. The CDR3 protein is CASSLSSLQTLAKNIQYF. The DNA for the CDR3 is TGTGCCAGCAGTTTATCATCGTTACAGACTTTAGCCAAAAACATTCAGTACTTC.

V gene TRBV7-2 combines with J gene TRBJ2-3; D perhaps matches TRBD2 (5 bases). There are 16 residues in the CDR3. Germline assignment: CDR1 SGHTA and CDR2 FQGNSA. Trimming took 5 bases from V and 3 from J, leaving 18 bases between them. Here the CDR3 reads CASSRPRGLSTDTQYF. DNA for the CDR3: TGTGCCAGCAGCCGACCGAGAGGACTGTCTACAGATACGCAGTATTTT.

This clone appeared once. The chain couples TRBV19 to TRBJ2-3, with D possibly called TRBD1 or TRBD2 (5 bases each). CDR1 is LNHDA and CDR2 is SQIVND in the germline V gene (reference sequence). With 6 bases removed from V and 0 bases from J, the gap between germline ends came to 16 bases. This CDR3 has 16 amino acids. This chain's CDR3 is CASRTLRDGSTDTQYF. CDR3 DNA sequence: TGTGCCAGTAGGACCCTCCGGGACGGGAGCACAGATACGCAGTATTTT.

The V and J genes are TRBV6-6 and TRBJ2-7; 8 bases align to TRBD2. With 0 bases clipped from V and 5 bases from J, the junction kept 3 bases outside the gene matches. Germline CDR1 and CDR2: MNHNY and SVGAGI (reference sequence). This CDR3 is 14 amino acids long. CDR3 bases: TGTGCCAGCAGTTACTCGGGGACTAGGGACGAGCAGTACTTC. It is translated as CASSYSGTRDEQYF.

This chain joins TRBV5-1 and TRBJ1-2; 7 nucleotides line up with TRBD1. V shed 0 bases, J shed 9 bases, and the junction held 8 bases outside the gene matches. CDR1 and CDR2 (germline): SGHRS, YFSETQ. The CDR3 contains 14 residues. The CDR3 sequence: CASSLASQGRSYTF. In DNA form, the CDR3 reads TGCGCCAGCAGCTTGGCCTCACAGGGGAGAAGCTACACCTTC.

This clone was seen only once. This chain links TRBV18 with TRBJ2-1; 10 nucleotides align to TRBD1. The CDR3 is 16 residues long. Germline CDR1 is KGHSH and CDR2 is LQKENI. With 1 base clipped from V and 6 bases from J, the junction kept 6 bases outside the gene matches. The CDR3 reads CASSPHGTGVGNEQFF. The DNA of the CDR3 is TGTGCCAGCTCACCACACGGGACAGGGGTAGGCAATGAGCAGTTCTTC.